What follows are 17 T cell receptor beta chains derived from one specimen sequenced in a study of T-cell memory formation after mild COVID-19. TCRdb analysed the 5' RACE reads with MiXCR anew, one entry per CDR3 protein. The data hold just over 400,000 distinct CDR3 sequences, with about a quarter observed a single time. The specimen was PBMCs or a T cell subset sorted from them (not recorded which). These receptors all come from an adult woman who had mild COVID-19 (a few samples of this study predate the infection). Cell type and time point are not known.

A few counts support this clonotype. The chain carries TRBV18 and TRBJ2-5; D unclear. This CDR3 region has 13 residues. In germline, CDR1 is KGHSH, CDR2 LQKENI. Trimming pared 2 bases from V and 4 bases from J, leaving 8 bases between. CDR3 nucleotide sequence: TGTGCCAGCTCACCAACTACCGGAGAGACCCAGTACTTC. It is translated as CASSPTTGETQYF.

This clonotype was counted between two and nine times. V is TRBV19 and J is TRBJ1-1; D may be TRBD1 (6 bases). The CDR3 covers 15 residues. CDR1 and CDR2 from the germline V gene are LNHDA and SQIVND (reference sequence). V gave up 3 bases and J gave up 1 base, with 12 bases separating them. This CDR3 reads CASSIPGGANTEAFF. The DNA of the CDR3 is TGTGCCAGTAGTATCCCTGGGGGCGCGAACACTGAAGCTTTCTTT.

This clonotype has a count of ten or more. V gene TRBV9 combines with J gene TRBJ2-1; D is ambiguous. The CDR3 is made up of 14 amino acids. Germline loops: CDR1 SGDLS, CDR2 YYNGEE. V was trimmed by 0 bases and J by 5 bases, leaving 9 bases between them. The CDR3 is CASSVVTNNNEQFF. CDR3 nucleotides: TGTGCCAGCAGCGTAGTTACCAACAACAATGAGCAGTTCTTC.

This clonotype was counted once. This chain connects TRBV27 to TRBJ2-1; TRBD2 matches at 7 bases. With V trimmed by 5 bases and J by 8 bases, 6 bases remained unmatched. CDR1 is MNHEY and CDR2 is SMNVEV in the germline V gene (reference sequence). The CDR3 is made up of 13 amino acids. In DNA, the CDR3 is TGTGCCAGCAGTGCGACTAGCTGGCATGAGCAGTTCTTC. The encoded protein is CASSATSWHEQFF.

V and J are TRBV11-3 and TRBJ2-2; D may match TRBD1 or TRBD2 (5 bases each). V shed 5 bases and J shed 7 bases, with 20 bases lying between them. Germline V lookup: CDR1 SGHNT, CDR2 YENEEA. The CDR3 is 16 amino acids. CDR3 in amino acids: CASSPEMAGSNGELFF. The CDR3 DNA sequence: TGTGCCAGCAGCCCCGAGATGGCAGGGAGTAACGGGGAGCTGTTTTTT.

CDR3 sequence: CASQSRSGGNTGELFF. In DNA form, the CDR3 reads TGTGCCAGCCAATCCCGTAGCGGGGGGAACACCGGGGAGCTGTTTTTT. The J gene is TRBJ2-2, the V gene TRBV12-3 or TRBV12-4; 9 bases align to TRBD2. Trimming took 8 bases from V and 1 from J; bases not matched to a gene: 8. The CDR3 sequence is 16 residues long.

This clonotype was detected only a few times. The chain uses TRBV12-3 or TRBV12-4 and TRBJ2-4; D unresolved. V lost 2 bases and J lost 6, with 8 bases in between. The CDR3 runs to 13 residues. CDR3 sequence (DNA): TGTGCCAGCAGTTTAAGTCTGCTAAACATTCAGTACTTC. This sequence encodes CASSLSLLNIQYF.

In this sample, this clonotype turned up many times. The V call is TRBV3-1, the J call TRBJ2-3, with D perhaps given as TRBD1 or TRBD2 (5 bases each). Per the germline V gene, CDR1 is LGHDT and CDR2 is YNNKEL (reference sequence). V gave up 1 base and J gave up 6 bases, with 5 bases separating them. This CDR3 contains 12 residues. The CDR3 sequence: CASSQGGDTQYF. For the CDR3, the DNA is TGTGCCAGCAGCCAAGGGGGGGATACGCAGTATTTT.

The chain is built from TRBV7-2 and TRBJ2-1; no reliable D call. This CDR3 has 16 residues. V lost 5 bases and J 4 bases, leaving 18 bases between the germline ends. Germline V CDR1 and CDR2: SGHTA, FQGNSA. The CDR3 DNA sequence: TGTGCCAGCAGCCTAACGCCGGGCCCCGGATACAATGAGCAGTTCTTC. Encoded protein: CASSLTPGPGYNEQFF.

This clonotype was observed a few times. This chain uses TRBV7-3 with TRBJ2-1; D might be TRBD2 (7 bases). This CDR3 contains 15 residues. V shed 5 bases and J shed 4 bases, with 15 bases lying between them. Germline V gene data show CDR1 as SGHTA and CDR2 as FQGTGA. CDR3 region: CASSMTGGLYNEQFF. The CDR3 DNA reads as TGTGCCAGCAGCATGACGGGGGGCCTATACAATGAGCAGTTCTTC. The full variable domain, completed using reference TRBV7-3 and TRBJ2-1, is GAGVSQTPSNKVTEKGKYVELRCDPISGHTALYWYRQSLGQGPEFLIYFQGTGAADDSGLPNDRFFAVRPEGSVSTLKIQRTERGDSAVYLCASSMTGGLYNEQFFGPGTRLTVL.

This clonotype was counted only a few times. The rearrangement uses TRBV20-1 and TRBJ1-5; D uncertain. Germline-derived CDR1 and CDR2 are DFQATT and SNEGSKA (reference sequence). Trimming stripped 8 bases from V and 3 bases from J, with 17 bases between. CDR3 length equals 14 residues. The CDR3, as DNA: TGCAGTTCGTTGTCGGATCTGACCAATCAGCCCCAGCATTTT. It specifies CSSLSDLTNQPQHF.

This clonotype was observed a few times. V usage is TRBV30 and J usage is TRBJ1-2; 9 nucleotides line up with TRBD1. V shed 3 bases, J shed 5 bases, and the junction held 4 bases outside the gene matches. The CDR3 runs to 13 residues. From germline, CDR1 is GTSNPN and CDR2 SVGIG (reference sequence). The CDR3 sequence is CAWSADRGYGYTF. CDR3 in DNA: TGTGCCTGGAGCGCGGACAGGGGATATGGCTACACCTTC.

The chain uses TRBV18 and TRBJ1-1; TRBD1 matches 8 bases. V trimming: 7 bases; J trimming: 1 base; junction bases outside the gene matches: 11. Germline lookup yields CDR1 KGHSH and CDR2 LQKENI. The CDR3 spans 16 residues. CDR3 DNA sequence: TGTGCCAGCTTACCGGTTGACAGGGGTTGGAACACTGAAGCTTTCTTT. This encodes CASLPVDRGWNTEAFF.

The chain is built from TRBV5-6 and TRBJ2-7; D is undetermined. Germline CDR1 reads SGHDT; CDR2 reads YYEEEE. The ends were cut back, 3 bases at V and 6 bases at J, with 13 bases in the middle. The CDR3 runs to 13 residues. CDR3 protein: CASSSAGSLEQYF. Written as DNA, the CDR3 is TGTGCCAGCAGCTCAGCCGGCTCCCTCGAGCAGTACTTC.

The gene calls are TRBV6-5 and TRBJ2-3; 7 bases are shared with TRBD2. This CDR3 comprises 15 residues. In germline, CDR1 is MNHEY, CDR2 SVGAGI. The ends lost 5 bases at V and 1 base at J; junction bases unmatched: 6. CDR3 nucleotides: TGTGCCAGCAGTCGACCCAGCGGGGGCACAGATACGCAGTATTTT. This translates into CASSRPSGGTDTQYF.

This chain joins TRBV7-6 and TRBJ2-3; 13 nucleotides agree with TRBD2. V lost 0 bases and J lost 3; bases outside the gene matches: 6. Germline-derived CDR1 and CDR2 are SGHVS and FNYEAQ. The CDR3 runs to 18 residues. The CDR3 region is CASSLANGLAGVTDTQYF. In DNA, the CDR3 is TGTGCCAGCAGCTTAGCTAATGGACTAGCGGGGGTGACAGATACGCAGTATTTT. Variable domain in full (rest from reference TRBV7-6 and TRBJ2-3): GAGVSQSPRYKVTKRGQDVALRCDPISGHVSLYWYRQALGQGPEFLTYFNYEAQQDKSGLPNDRFSAERPEGSISTLTIQRTEQRDSAMYRCASSLANGLAGVTDTQYFGPGTRLTVL.

This clonotype was counted between two and nine times. This rearrangement joins TRBV6-5 to TRBJ2-7, with D perhaps TRBD1 (5 bases). This CDR3 comprises 15 residues. Germline values: CDR1 MNHEY, CDR2 SVGAGI. The ends were cut back, 0 bases at V and 2 bases at J, with 11 bases in the middle. CDR3 protein: CASSYSIRETYEQYF. The CDR3 DNA follows: TGTGCCAGCAGTTACTCGATCAGGGAAACCTACGAGCAGTACTTC.